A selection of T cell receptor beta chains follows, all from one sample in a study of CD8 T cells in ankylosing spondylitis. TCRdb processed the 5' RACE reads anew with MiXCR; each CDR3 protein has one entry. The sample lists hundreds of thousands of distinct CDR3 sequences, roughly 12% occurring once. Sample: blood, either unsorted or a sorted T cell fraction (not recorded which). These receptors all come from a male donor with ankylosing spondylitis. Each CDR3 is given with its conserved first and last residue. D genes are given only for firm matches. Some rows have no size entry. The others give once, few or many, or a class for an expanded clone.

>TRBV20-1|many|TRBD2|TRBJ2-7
CSARVIGLAGASYEQYF
TGCAGTGCTAGAGTCATCGGACTAGCGGGCGCCTCCTACGAGCAGTACTTC
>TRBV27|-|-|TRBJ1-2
CASSPTLGYGYTF
TGTGCCAGCAGCCCTACCCTTGGGTATGGCTACACCTTC
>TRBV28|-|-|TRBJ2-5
CASSSPQGETQYF
TGTGCCAGCAGTTCCCCTCAGGGGGAGACCCAGTACTTC
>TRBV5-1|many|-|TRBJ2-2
CASSLEGRGTGELFF
TGCGCCAGCAGCTTAGAAGGACGGGGCACCGGGGAGCTGTTTTTT
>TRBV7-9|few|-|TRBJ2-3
CASSLFATQYF
TGTGCCAGCAGCCTATTCGCCACGCAGTATTTT
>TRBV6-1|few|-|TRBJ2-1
CASSRMTEQFF
TGTGCCAGCAGTCGGATGACAGAGCAGTTCTTC
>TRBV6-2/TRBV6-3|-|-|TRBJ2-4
CASSRQGSAKNIQYF
TGTGCCAGCAGTCGTCAGGGTTCGGCCAAAAACATTCAGTACTTC
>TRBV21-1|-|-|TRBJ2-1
CASSKVLGLAGGNEQFF
TGTGCCAGCAGCAAAGTTCTGGGACTAGCGGGAGGTAATGAGCAGTTCTTC
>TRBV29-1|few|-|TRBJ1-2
CSVDGNTNYGYTF
TGCAGCGTTGACGGAAACACGAACTATGGCTACACCTTC
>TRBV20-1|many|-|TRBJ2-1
CSASWDYNEQFF
TGCAGTGCTAGTTGGGACTACAATGAGCAGTTCTTC
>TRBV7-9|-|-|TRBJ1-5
CASSFSLSNQPQHF
TGTGCCAGCAGCTTCAGCCTGAGCAATCAGCCCCAGCATTTT
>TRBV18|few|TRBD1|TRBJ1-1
CASSPGTGLVAEAFF
TGTGCCAGCTCTCCCGGGACAGGGTTAGTCGCTGAAGCTTTCTTT
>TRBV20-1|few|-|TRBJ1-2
CSAAPGYGYTF
TGCAGTGCTGCCCCAGGCTATGGCTACACCTTC
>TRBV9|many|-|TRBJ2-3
CASSGASTDTQYF
TGTGCCAGCAGCGGGGCTAGCACAGATACGCAGTATTTT
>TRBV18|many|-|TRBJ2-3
CASSPLDSTDTQYF
TGTGCCAGCTCGCCATTGGACTCCACAGATACGCAGTATTTT
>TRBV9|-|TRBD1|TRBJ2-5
CASSVTGGRETQYF
TGTGCCAGCAGCGTGACAGGGGGAAGAGAGACCCAGTACTTC
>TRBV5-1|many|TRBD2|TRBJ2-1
CASSPGLAGSSYNEQFF
TGTGCCAGCAGCCCGGGACTAGCGGGAAGCTCCTACAATGAGCAGTTCTTC
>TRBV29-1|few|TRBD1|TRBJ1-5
CSVERRDRGSGGNQPQHF
TGCAGCGTTGAGAGGCGGGACAGGGGTAGTGGTGGCAATCAGCCCCAGCATTTT
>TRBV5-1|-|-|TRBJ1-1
CASRGSQATNTLAEAFF
TGCGCCAGCCGAGGTTCACAGGCTACCAATACGCTGGCTGAAGCTTTCTTT
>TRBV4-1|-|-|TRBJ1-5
CASSQEDLGNQPQHF
TGCGCCAGCAGCCAAGAAGATCTAGGCAATCAGCCCCAGCATTTT
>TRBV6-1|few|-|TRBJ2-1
CASTSGGGREQFF
TGTGCCAGCACCTCCGGCGGGGGCAGGGAGCAGTTCTTC
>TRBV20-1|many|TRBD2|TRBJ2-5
CSAPPSGRAGETQYF
TGCAGTGCCCCCCCTAGCGGGAGGGCCGGGGAGACCCAGTACTTC
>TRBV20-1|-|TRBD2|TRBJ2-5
CSATPLAGIQETQYF
TGCAGTGCTACCCCCCTAGCGGGTATCCAAGAGACCCAGTACTTC
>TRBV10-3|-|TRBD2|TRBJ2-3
CAIGGTIRNTQYF
TGTGCCATCGGAGGGACTATCCGTAATACGCAGTATTTT
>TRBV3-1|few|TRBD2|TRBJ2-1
CASSQREGGLLFF
TGTGCCAGCAGCCAACGGGAGGGGGGACTTCTTTTCTTC
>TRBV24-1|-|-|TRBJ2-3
CATARNTAGTQYF
TGTGCCACCGCACGGAATACTGCCGGTACGCAGTATTTT
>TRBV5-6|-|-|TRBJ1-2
CASSPADRYGYTF
TGTGCCAGCAGCCCCGCGGACCGTTATGGCTACACCTTC
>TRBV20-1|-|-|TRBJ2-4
CSALLLAKNIQYF
TGCAGTGCCCTTCTCCTAGCCAAAAACATTCAGTACTTC
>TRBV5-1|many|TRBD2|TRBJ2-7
CASSRTSGNYEQYF
TGCGCCAGCAGCCGTACTAGCGGGAACTACGAGCAGTACTTC
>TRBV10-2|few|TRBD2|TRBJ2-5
CASSVVGVAGEETQYF
TGCGCCAGCAGTGTCGTAGGAGTTGCGGGAGAAGAGACCCAGTACTTC
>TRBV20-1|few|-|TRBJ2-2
CSARDHRAGSGELFF
TGCAGTGCTAGAGATCACAGGGCCGGCTCCGGGGAGCTGTTTTTT
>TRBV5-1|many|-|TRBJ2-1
CASSLYGATTNEQFF
TGCGCCAGCAGCTTGTATGGAGCTACGACCAATGAGCAGTTCTTC
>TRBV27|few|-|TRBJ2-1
CASSLSGNSYNEQFF
TGTGCCAGCAGTTTATCAGGGAACTCCTACAATGAGCAGTTCTTC
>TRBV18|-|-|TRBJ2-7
CASSEGVPSTYEQYF
TGTGCCAGCTCAGAAGGGGTTCCGTCGACCTACGAGCAGTACTTC
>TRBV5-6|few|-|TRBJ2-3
CASRAGRTGTDTQYF
TGTGCCAGCAGAGCCGGCCGGACAGGCACAGATACGCAGTATTTT
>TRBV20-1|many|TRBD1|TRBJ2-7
CSATYDRGEQYF
TGCAGTGCTACTTATGACAGGGGTGAGCAGTACTTC
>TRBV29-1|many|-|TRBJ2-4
CSVETVVAKNIQYF
TGCAGCGTTGAAACAGTAGTAGCCAAAAACATTCAGTACTTC
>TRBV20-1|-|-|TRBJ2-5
CSAREPGTQETQYF
TGCAGTGCTAGGGAACCCGGGACCCAAGAGACCCAGTACTTC
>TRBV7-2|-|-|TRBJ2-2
CASSSRLGVITGELFF
TGTGCCAGCAGCTCAAGATTGGGGGTTATAACCGGGGAGCTGTTTTTT
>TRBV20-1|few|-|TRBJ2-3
CSASERGGLTSTDTQYF
TGCAGTGCTAGTGAGAGAGGGGGGCTCACTAGCACAGATACGCAGTATTTT
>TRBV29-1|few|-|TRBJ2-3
CSVEGREGLSTDTQYF
TGCAGCGTTGAAGGTCGTGAGGGGCTAAGCACAGATACGCAGTATTTT
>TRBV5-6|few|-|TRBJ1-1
CASSLDQNGAFF
TGTGCCAGCAGCTTGGATCAGAATGGAGCTTTCTTT
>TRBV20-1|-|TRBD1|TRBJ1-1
CSARDLSGGRMNTEAFF
TGCAGTGCTAGAGATCTATCAGGGGGCCGCATGAACACTGAAGCTTTCTTT
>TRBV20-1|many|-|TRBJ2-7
CSARKTAYEQYF
TGCAGTGCTAGAAAAACGGCTTACGAGCAGTACTTC
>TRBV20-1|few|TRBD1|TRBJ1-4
CSVPGQGNWAENEKLFF
TGCAGTGTACCGGGACAGGGGAACTGGGCGGAAAATGAAAAACTGTTTTTT
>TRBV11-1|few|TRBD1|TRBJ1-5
CASSFPHRGGRDQPQHF
TGTGCCAGCAGCTTCCCCCACAGGGGAGGACGGGATCAGCCCCAGCATTTT
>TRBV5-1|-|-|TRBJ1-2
CASSTGTDTNYGYTF
TGCGCCAGCAGCACAGGGACGGATACTAACTATGGCTACACCTTC
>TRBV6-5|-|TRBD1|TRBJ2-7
CASSSTGTGGSGEQYF
TGTGCCAGCAGTTCCACCGGGACAGGAGGGTCCGGGGAGCAGTACTTC
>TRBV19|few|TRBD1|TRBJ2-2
CASSHRDRGPSTGELFF
TGTGCCAGTAGTCATCGGGACAGGGGGCCGAGTACCGGGGAGCTGTTTTTT
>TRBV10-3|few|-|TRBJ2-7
CAIARTDNYEQYF
TGTGCCATCGCCAGGACGGATAACTACGAGCAGTACTTC
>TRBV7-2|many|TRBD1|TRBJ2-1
CASSLQTGSNEQFF
TGTGCCAGCAGCTTACAGACAGGGAGCAATGAGCAGTTCTTC
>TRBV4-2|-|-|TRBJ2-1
CASSLKQLQGVNEQFF
TGTGCCAGCAGCCTCAAACAATTACAGGGAGTCAATGAGCAGTTCTTC
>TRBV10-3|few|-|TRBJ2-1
CAISESTQWEQFF
TGTGCCATCAGTGAGTCTACACAGTGGGAGCAGTTCTTC
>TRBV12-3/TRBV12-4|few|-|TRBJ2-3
CASTYWEVGTDTQYF
TGTGCCAGCACTTACTGGGAGGTCGGCACAGATACGCAGTATTTT
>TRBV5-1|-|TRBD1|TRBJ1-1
CASSIQGYTEAFF
TGCGCCAGCAGCATACAGGGGTACACTGAAGCTTTCTTT
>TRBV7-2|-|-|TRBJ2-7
CASSRQFGSSYEQYF
TGTGCCAGCAGCCGGCAGTTTGGGAGCTCCTACGAGCAGTACTTC